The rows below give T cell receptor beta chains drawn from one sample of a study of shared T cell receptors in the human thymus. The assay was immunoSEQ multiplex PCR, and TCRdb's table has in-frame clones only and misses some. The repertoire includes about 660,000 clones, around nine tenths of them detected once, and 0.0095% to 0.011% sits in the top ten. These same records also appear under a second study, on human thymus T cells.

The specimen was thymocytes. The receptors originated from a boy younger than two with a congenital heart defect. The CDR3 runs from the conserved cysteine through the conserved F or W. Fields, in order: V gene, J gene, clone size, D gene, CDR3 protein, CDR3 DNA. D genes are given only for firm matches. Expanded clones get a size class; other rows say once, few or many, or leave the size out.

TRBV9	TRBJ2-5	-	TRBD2	CASSFAGLAGGETQYF	TGTGCCAGCAGCTTTGCTGGACTAGCGGGAGGAGAGACCCAGTACTTC
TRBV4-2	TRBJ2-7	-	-	CASSHTNTGYIDEQYF	TGTGCCAGCAGCCATACCAATACGGGATACATCGACGAGCAGTACTTC
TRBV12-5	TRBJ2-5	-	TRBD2	CASGLPRGLAGGGQETQYF	TGTGCTAGTGGTTTGCCAAGGGGACTAGCGGGGGGGGGTCAAGAGACCCAGTACTTC
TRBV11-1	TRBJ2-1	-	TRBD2	CASSVPQLAGTDNEQFF	TGTGCCAGCAGCGTCCCCCAGCTAGCGGGGACCGACAATGAGCAGTTCTTC
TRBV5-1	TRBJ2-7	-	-	CASSLGGRTYEQYF	TGCGCCAGCAGCTTGGGAGGGCGCACCTACGAGCAGTACTTC
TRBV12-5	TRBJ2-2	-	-	CASGLTEAGELFF	TGTGCTAGTGGTTTAACAGAAGCCGGGGAGCTGTTTTTT
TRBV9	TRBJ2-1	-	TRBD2	CASSVGTGLADYNEQFF	TGTGCCAGCAGCGTGGGTACGGGACTAGCGGACTACAATGAGCAGTTCTTC
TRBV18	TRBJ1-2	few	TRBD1	CASSPPGQGPYGYTF	TGTGCCAGCTCACCCCCCGGACAGGGACCCTATGGCTACACCTTC
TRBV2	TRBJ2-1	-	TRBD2	CASSEAWGGFPDNEQFF	TGTGCCAGCAGTGAAGCGTGGGGGGGATTTCCCGACAATGAGCAGTTCTTC
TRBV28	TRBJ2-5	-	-	CASSLWRPTWAETQYF	TGTGCCAGCAGTTTATGGCGCCCCACATGGGCGGAGACCCAGTACTTC
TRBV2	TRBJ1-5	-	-	CASSGTVISNQPQHF	TGTGCCAGCAGTGGGACAGTGATTAGCAATCAGCCCCAGCATTTT
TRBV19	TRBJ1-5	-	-	CASSIRIRYGRGNQPQHF	TGTGCCAGTAGTATAAGGATCAGATACGGGAGAGGCAATCAGCCCCAGCATTTT
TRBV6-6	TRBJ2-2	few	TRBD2	CASTEGLAGNTGELFF	TGTGCCAGCACCGAGGGACTAGCGGGAAACACCGGGGAGCTGTTTTTT
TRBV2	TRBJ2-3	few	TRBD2	CASSRLAGPTDTQYF	TGTGCCAGCAGTAGACTAGCGGGACCCACAGATACGCAGTATTTT
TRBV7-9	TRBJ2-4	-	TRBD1	CASSPRGRGQNIQYF	TGTGCCAGCAGCCCTCGGGGCAGGGGGCAAAACATTCAGTACTTC
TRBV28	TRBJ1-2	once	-	CASSFKGHNYGYTF	TGTGCCAGCAGTTTTAAGGGACATAACTATGGCTACACCTTC
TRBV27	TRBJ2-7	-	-	CASSSLQVRSYEQYF	TGTGCCAGCAGTTCCCTACAGGTCCGCTCCTACGAGCAGTACTTC
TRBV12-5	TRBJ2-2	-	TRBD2	CASGLASGRAWTGELFF	TGTGCTAGTGGTTTGGCTAGCGGGAGGGCTTGGACCGGGGAGCTGTTTTTT
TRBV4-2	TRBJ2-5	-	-	CASSQVLCREYQEPQYF	TGTGCCAGCAGCCAAGTCCTCTGCCGGGAGTACCAAGAGCCCCAGTACTTC
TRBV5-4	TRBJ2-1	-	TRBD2	CASSFVFSLAGAIAFEQFF	TGTGCCAGCAGCTTTGTTTTTTCCCTAGCGGGAGCAATAGCATTTGAGCAGTTCTTC
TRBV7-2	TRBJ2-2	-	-	CASSLSMEGAANTGELFF	TGTGCCAGCAGCTTATCAATGGAGGGGGCTGCGAACACCGGGGAGCTGTTTTTT
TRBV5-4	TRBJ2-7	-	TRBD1	CASRPDRGPSSYEQYF	TGTGCCAGCAGACCCGACAGGGGACCGAGCTCCTACGAGCAGTACTTC
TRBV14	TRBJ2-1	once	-	CASSVRDNIYNEQFF	TGTGCCAGCAGCGTCCGGGACAACATATACAATGAGCAGTTCTTC
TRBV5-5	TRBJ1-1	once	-	CASSPEGGAAEAFF	TGTGCCAGCAGCCCGGAGGGGGGGGCGGCTGAAGCTTTCTTT
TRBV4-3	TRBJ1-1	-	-	CASSQARGGPAEAFF	TGCGCCAGCAGCCAAGCCCGTGGTGGTCCGGCTGAAGCTTTCTTT
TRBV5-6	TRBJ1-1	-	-	CASSLGQFTEAFF	TGTGCCAGCAGCTTGGGACAGTTCACTGAAGCTTTCTTT
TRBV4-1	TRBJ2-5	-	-	CASSRLLADLQETQYF	TGCGCCAGCAGCCGGTTACTAGCAGATCTCCAAGAGACCCAGTACTTC
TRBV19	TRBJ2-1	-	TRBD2	CASSPRGNSGRAGNEQFF	TGTGCCAGTAGCCCCAGGGGGAATAGCGGGAGGGCCGGGAATGAGCAGTTCTTC
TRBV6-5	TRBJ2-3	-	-	CASSYLSRPSTDTQYF	TGTGCCAGCAGTTACTTATCGCGGCCTAGCACAGATACGCAGTATTTT
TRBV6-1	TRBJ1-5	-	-	CASRFRGSSNQPQHF	TGTGCCAGCAGGTTCAGGGGAAGTAGCAATCAGCCCCAGCATTTT
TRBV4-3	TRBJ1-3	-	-	CASSLQIKAGNTIYF	TGCGCCAGCAGCCTCCAAATCAAAGCCGGAAACACCATATATTTT
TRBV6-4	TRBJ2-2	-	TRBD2	CASSDSGLACTGELFF	TGTGCCAGCAGTGACTCGGGACTAGCGTGCACCGGGGAGCTGTTTTTT
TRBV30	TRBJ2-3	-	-	CAWSPPVRRSTDTQYF	TGTGCCTGGAGCCCCCCGGTTCGGAGGAGCACAGATACGCAGTATTTT
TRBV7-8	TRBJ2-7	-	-	CASSLRGGYEQYF	TGTGCCAGCAGCTTAAGGGGGGGCTACGAGCAGTACTTC
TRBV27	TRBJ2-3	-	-	CASSLGGFTDTQYF	TGTGCCAGCAGTTTAGGCGGCTTCACAGATACGCAGTATTTT
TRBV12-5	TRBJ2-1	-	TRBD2	CASGLVLPSSGEARYNEQFF	TGTGCTAGTGGTTTGGTACTCCCCTCTAGCGGGGAGGCTAGGTACAATGAGCAGTTCTTC
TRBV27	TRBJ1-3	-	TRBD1	CASSPGTGGVSGNTIYF	TGTGCCAGCAGTCCCGGGACAGGGGGGGTCTCTGGAAACACCATATATTTT
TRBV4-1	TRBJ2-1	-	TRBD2	CASSPIAGDGEQFF	TGCGCCAGCAGCCCAATAGCGGGAGACGGTGAGCAGTTCTTC